The rows below give T cell receptor beta chains drawn from one sample of a study of T-cell memory formation after mild COVID-19. MiXCR, run by TCRdb on the 5' RACE reads, gives a single entry per CDR3 protein. The table has 300,000 to 400,000 distinct CDR3 sequences, 13% seen once; the top ten hold about a fifth. Sequenced input: PBMCs or a T cell subset sorted from them (not recorded which). The receptors here all came from a man younger than 30 who had mild COVID-19 (a few samples of this study predate the infection). Cell type and time point are not known. The CDR3 runs from the conserved cysteine through the conserved F or W. The D gene is left open where the match is weak. Size is stated for part of the rows, as once, few or many counts, or as a class when the clone is expanded.

abundance: -; j_gene: TRBJ2-2; d_gene: -; v_gene: TRBV29-1; CDR3aa: CSVEPRTNTGELFF; CDR3nt: TGCAGCGTTGAACCCAGGACCAACACCGGGGAGCTGTTTTTT
abundance: -; j_gene: TRBJ2-5; d_gene: TRBD2; v_gene: TRBV6-5; CDR3aa: CASSLSSGGMYQETQYF; CDR3nt: TGTGCCAGCAGCCTAAGTAGCGGGGGGATGTACCAAGAGACCCAGTACTTC
abundance: -; j_gene: TRBJ2-7; d_gene: -; v_gene: TRBV11-2; CDR3aa: CASSHGRLEQYF; CDR3nt: TGTGCCAGCAGCCATGGACGGCTCGAGCAGTACTTC
abundance: few; j_gene: TRBJ2-1; d_gene: -; v_gene: TRBV3-1; CDR3aa: CASSQEERIEQFF; CDR3nt: TGTGCCAGCAGCCAAGAAGAGAGGATTGAGCAGTTCTTC
abundance: -; j_gene: TRBJ2-1; d_gene: TRBD2; v_gene: TRBV7-8; CDR3aa: CASSPRLAGDLWDEQFF; CDR3nt: TGTGCCAGCAGCCCGCGACTAGCGGGGGACCTATGGGATGAGCAGTTCTTC
abundance: few; j_gene: TRBJ2-5; d_gene: -; v_gene: TRBV20-1; CDR3aa: CSAREDAYQETQYF; CDR3nt: TGCAGTGCTAGAGAGGATGCGTACCAAGAGACCCAGTACTTC
abundance: -; j_gene: TRBJ2-1; d_gene: TRBD2; v_gene: TRBV5-1; CDR3aa: CASSFQGLGSYNEQFF; CDR3nt: TGCGCCAGCAGCTTCCAAGGACTAGGCTCCTACAATGAGCAGTTCTTC
abundance: -; j_gene: TRBJ2-1; d_gene: TRBD2; v_gene: TRBV6-5; CDR3aa: CASRRTGLGNEQFF; CDR3nt: TGTGCCAGCAGAAGGACGGGACTAGGGAATGAGCAGTTCTTC
abundance: few; j_gene: TRBJ2-7; d_gene: -; v_gene: TRBV12-3/TRBV12-4; CDR3aa: CASRGRFRYEQYF; CDR3nt: TGTGCCAGCAGGGGCCGTTTCCGGTACGAGCAGTACTTC
abundance: -; j_gene: TRBJ2-1; d_gene: TRBD2; v_gene: TRBV2; CDR3aa: CAGMPGGYNEQFF; CDR3nt: TGTGCCGGCATGCCGGGGGGCTACAATGAGCAGTTCTTC
abundance: few; j_gene: TRBJ2-3; d_gene: -; v_gene: TRBV4-3; CDR3aa: CASSQGRARVSDTQYF; CDR3nt: TGCGCCAGCAGCCAAGGCAGGGCTAGGGTATCAGATACGCAGTATTTT
abundance: -; j_gene: TRBJ1-1; d_gene: TRBD1; v_gene: TRBV6-5; CDR3aa: CASSTPFQGDTEAFF; CDR3nt: TGTGCCAGCAGTACCCCATTTCAGGGGGACACTGAAGCTTTCTTT
abundance: few; j_gene: TRBJ2-5; d_gene: -; v_gene: TRBV5-5; CDR3aa: CASSLRGRGTQYF; CDR3nt: TGTGCCAGCAGCTTACGGGGGAGAGGGACCCAGTACTTC
abundance: few; j_gene: TRBJ1-1; d_gene: TRBD1; v_gene: TRBV5-4; CDR3aa: CASSHWTGDPTEAFF; CDR3nt: TGTGCCAGCAGCCACTGGACAGGGGATCCCACTGAAGCTTTCTTT
abundance: -; j_gene: TRBJ2-1; d_gene: -; v_gene: TRBV7-2; CDR3aa: CASSGGTAYNEQFF; CDR3nt: TGTGCCAGCAGCGGCGGGACAGCTTACAATGAGCAGTTCTTC
abundance: many; j_gene: TRBJ2-2; d_gene: -; v_gene: TRBV4-1; CDR3aa: CASSPPGSGTGELFF; CDR3nt: TGCGCCAGCAGCCCTCCGGGCTCGGGCACCGGGGAGCTGTTTTTT
abundance: many; j_gene: TRBJ2-5; d_gene: TRBD2; v_gene: TRBV6-2/TRBV6-3; CDR3aa: CASSTYSGGDKETQYF; CDR3nt: TGTGCCAGCAGCACCTATAGCGGGGGGGACAAAGAGACCCAGTACTTC
abundance: few; j_gene: TRBJ1-5; d_gene: -; v_gene: TRBV19; CDR3aa: CASGEDQPQHF; CDR3nt: TGTGCCAGTGGGGAGGATCAGCCCCAGCATTTT
abundance: -; j_gene: TRBJ1-6; d_gene: TRBD1; v_gene: TRBV11-2; CDR3aa: CASSFQGAKSPLHF; CDR3nt: TGTGCCAGCAGCTTTCAGGGGGCGAAGTCACCCCTCCACTTT
abundance: few; j_gene: TRBJ1-2; d_gene: TRBD1; v_gene: TRBV27; CDR3aa: CASSPGTGIGGYTF; CDR3nt: TGTGCCAGCAGTCCCGGGACAGGGATCGGTGGCTACACCTTC
abundance: many; j_gene: TRBJ1-1; d_gene: -; v_gene: TRBV7-9; CDR3aa: CASRRGAAPEAFF; CDR3nt: TGTGCCAGCAGAAGAGGGGCTGCGCCTGAAGCTTTCTTT
abundance: -; j_gene: TRBJ2-3; d_gene: TRBD1; v_gene: TRBV2; CDR3aa: CASSIRDSRTDTQYF; CDR3nt: TGTGCCAGCAGTATTCGGGACAGCCGCACAGATACGCAGTATTTT
abundance: many; j_gene: TRBJ2-1; d_gene: -; v_gene: TRBV20-1; CDR3aa: CSANTNVDEQFF; CDR3nt: TGCAGTGCTAATACGAACGTCGATGAGCAGTTCTTC
abundance: few; j_gene: TRBJ2-5; d_gene: -; v_gene: TRBV4-2; CDR3aa: CASSQTGRETQYF; CDR3nt: TGTGCCAGCAGCCAAACCGGACGGGAGACCCAGTACTTC
abundance: -; j_gene: TRBJ2-3; d_gene: TRBD2; v_gene: TRBV7-2; CDR3aa: CASTRKRGVSTDTQYF; CDR3nt: TGTGCCAGCACCCGGAAGCGGGGCGTCAGCACAGATACGCAGTATTTT
abundance: few; j_gene: TRBJ1-4; d_gene: -; v_gene: TRBV7-6; CDR3aa: CASSFGGAWGTNEKLFF; CDR3nt: TGTGCCAGCAGCTTTGGGGGCGCCTGGGGAACTAATGAAAAACTGTTTTTT
abundance: -; j_gene: TRBJ1-2; d_gene: -; v_gene: TRBV19; CDR3aa: CASTRHEADYGYTF; CDR3nt: TGTGCCAGTACCAGACACGAGGCGGACTATGGCTACACCTTC
abundance: few; j_gene: TRBJ2-4; d_gene: -; v_gene: TRBV12-3/TRBV12-4; CDR3aa: CASSPTSRIQYF; CDR3nt: TGTGCCAGCAGTCCCACTAGCCGCATTCAGTACTTC
abundance: few; j_gene: TRBJ2-1; d_gene: TRBD1; v_gene: TRBV6-5; CDR3aa: CASTHGTGREQFF; CDR3nt: TGTGCCAGCACCCACGGGACAGGGAGGGAGCAGTTCTTC
abundance: few; j_gene: TRBJ2-1; d_gene: -; v_gene: TRBV25-1; CDR3aa: CASSEGTDRFF; CDR3nt: TGTGCCAGCAGTGAAGGGACCGACCGGTTCTTC
abundance: few; j_gene: TRBJ2-1; d_gene: -; v_gene: TRBV6-2/TRBV6-3; CDR3aa: CASGRGNIEQFF; CDR3nt: TGTGCCAGCGGTAGGGGTAACATTGAGCAGTTCTTC
abundance: -; j_gene: TRBJ2-2; d_gene: TRBD2; v_gene: TRBV4-1; CDR3aa: CASSPRGAGDTGELFF; CDR3nt: TGCGCCAGCAGCCCCCGGGGAGCGGGGGACACCGGGGAGCTGTTTTTT
abundance: many; j_gene: TRBJ2-5; d_gene: -; v_gene: TRBV20-1; CDR3aa: CSAPGLTQETQYF; CDR3nt: TGCAGTGCTCCGGGCCTAACCCAAGAGACCCAGTACTTC